The T cell receptor (beta chain) described here comes from a study of CD8+CD57+ T cells in acquired aplastic anemia (dated by TCRdb to 2017 to 2018). About the investigation overall: DNA extracted from sorted CD4+ and CD8+ cells had a mean of about 3.2 ug, with a range of roughly 0.19 to 27.4 ug. For healthy donor samples, the average read count was about 10.8 million for CD4+ cells and roughly 12 million for CD8+ cells.

TCR beta VDJ combination and CDR3 sequence profiling used genomic DNA as the template. An Illumina HiSeq 2000 was the platform used for TCR repertoire sequencing. Per the source publication's procedure: TRBV/TRBJ rearrangement plots, CDR3 size and DJ length profiles, and Simpson's diversity index were used to assess repertoires. Whichever DNA sequence was most abundant in the deep sequencing data was defined as the immunodominant clone. CDR3 amino acid sequences were screened for sharing across subjects and compared with published repertoires and the VDJdb database. TCRdb cleaned the public reads at Q25 with fastp, built clones with MiXCR and kept in-frame beta chains. Identical CDR3 protein sequences are pooled into one entry, listed with their most common genes and DNA. For this entry, the V and J calls and clone size follow TCRdb and not the study's own pipeline. Present in this sample are 110,000 or so distinct CDR3 sequences, around 50% of which were seen just once. Of the sample, roughly a third is held by the ten largest clones.

This clonotype was recorded many times. Its recognized antigen is unknown. Base qualities are not provided; no much larger clone lies one nucleotide away. Overall results and qualifications from the work: Roughly 31 CD8+ CDR3 sequences were shared between patients and controls but appeared highly expressed in patients and within their immunodominant clones. Between patients and healthy controls, no significant difference in CD8+ Simpson's diversity was found (P=0.060).

TCR repertoires of sorted CD4+ and CD8+ blood T cells from severe aplastic anemia patients and healthy subjects were deep-sequenced in the study. Ficoll-Paque density gradient centrifugation was used to isolate peripheral blood mononuclear cells. Before DNA was extracted, CD4+ and CD8+ T cells were sorted using either FACS or magnetic beads. CDR1 and CDR2, per the germline V gene, are SGHRS and YFSETQ. V was cut back by 0 bases and J by 8 bases, leaving a gap of 6 bases between them. The CDR3 holds 12 amino acids from the cysteine to the phenylalanine. Kept here is only the CDR3 DNA, which spans 36 bases and is read in frame from base 1.

The V and J segments used are TRBV5-1 and TRBJ2-1, with the identity of the D gene unclear. Sequences were obtained from sorted CD4+, CD8+, or CD8+CD57+ T cells (not recorded which) from PBMCs. This receptor was obtained from a human donor in good health, serving as a control. The CDR3: CASSLEGHEQFF. The DNA reads as follows: TGCGCCAGCAGCTTGGAAGGGCATGAGCAGTTCTTC.